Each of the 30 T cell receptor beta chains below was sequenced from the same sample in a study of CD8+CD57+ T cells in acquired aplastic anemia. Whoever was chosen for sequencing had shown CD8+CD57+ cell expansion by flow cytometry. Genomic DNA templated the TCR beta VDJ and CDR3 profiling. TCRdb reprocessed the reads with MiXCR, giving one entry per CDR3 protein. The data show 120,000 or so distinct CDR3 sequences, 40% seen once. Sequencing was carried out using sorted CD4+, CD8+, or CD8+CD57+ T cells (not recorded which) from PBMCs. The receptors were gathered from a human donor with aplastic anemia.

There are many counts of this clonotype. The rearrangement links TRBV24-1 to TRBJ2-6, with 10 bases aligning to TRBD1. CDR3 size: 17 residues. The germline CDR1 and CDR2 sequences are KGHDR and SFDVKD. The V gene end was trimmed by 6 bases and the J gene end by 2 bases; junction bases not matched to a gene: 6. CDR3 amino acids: CATSPGTGEAGANVLTF. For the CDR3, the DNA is TGTGCCACCAGTCCCGGGACAGGGGAAGCTGGGGCCAACGTCCTGACTTTC.

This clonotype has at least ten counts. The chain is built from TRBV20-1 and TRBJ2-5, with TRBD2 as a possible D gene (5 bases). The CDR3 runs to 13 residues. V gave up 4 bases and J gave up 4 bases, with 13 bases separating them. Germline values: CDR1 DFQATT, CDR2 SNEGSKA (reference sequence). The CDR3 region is CSATGERRETQYF. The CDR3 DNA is TGCAGTGCTACCGGGGAGAGGAGAGAGACCCAGTACTTC.

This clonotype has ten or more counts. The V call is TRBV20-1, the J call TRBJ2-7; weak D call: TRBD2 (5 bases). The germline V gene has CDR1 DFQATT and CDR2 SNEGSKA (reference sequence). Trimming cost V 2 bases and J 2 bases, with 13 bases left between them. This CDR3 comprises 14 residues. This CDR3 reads CSARRVEGTYEQYV. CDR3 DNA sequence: TGCAGTGCTAGACGCGTCGAGGGTACCTACGAGCAGTACGTC.

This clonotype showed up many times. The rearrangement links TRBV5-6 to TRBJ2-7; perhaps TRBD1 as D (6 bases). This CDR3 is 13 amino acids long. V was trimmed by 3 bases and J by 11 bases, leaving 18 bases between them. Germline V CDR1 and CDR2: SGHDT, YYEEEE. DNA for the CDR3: TGTGCCAGCAGCTACCCGGACAGAAGGAGCGAGTACGTC. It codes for CASSYPDRRSEYV.

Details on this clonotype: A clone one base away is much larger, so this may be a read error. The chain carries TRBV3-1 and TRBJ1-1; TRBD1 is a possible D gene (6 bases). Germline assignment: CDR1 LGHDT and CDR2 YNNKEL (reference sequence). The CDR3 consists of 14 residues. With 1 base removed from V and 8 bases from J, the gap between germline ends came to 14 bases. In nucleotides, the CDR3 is TGTGCCAGCAGCCAAGTTGGTCGGGGGGCAGAAGCTTTCTTT. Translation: CASSQVGRGAEAFF.

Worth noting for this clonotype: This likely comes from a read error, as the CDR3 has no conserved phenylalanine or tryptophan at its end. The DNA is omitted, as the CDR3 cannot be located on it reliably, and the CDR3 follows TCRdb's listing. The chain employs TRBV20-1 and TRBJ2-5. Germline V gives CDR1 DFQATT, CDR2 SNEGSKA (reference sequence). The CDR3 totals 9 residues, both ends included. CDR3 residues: CSARDRPNT.

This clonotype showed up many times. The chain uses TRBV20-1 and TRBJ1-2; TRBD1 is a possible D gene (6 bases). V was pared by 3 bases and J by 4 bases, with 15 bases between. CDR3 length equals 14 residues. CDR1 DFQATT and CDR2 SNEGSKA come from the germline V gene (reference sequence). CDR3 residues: CSARGQGKGYGYTF. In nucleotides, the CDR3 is TGCAGTGCTAGGGGGCAGGGGAAGGGCTATGGCTACACCTTC.

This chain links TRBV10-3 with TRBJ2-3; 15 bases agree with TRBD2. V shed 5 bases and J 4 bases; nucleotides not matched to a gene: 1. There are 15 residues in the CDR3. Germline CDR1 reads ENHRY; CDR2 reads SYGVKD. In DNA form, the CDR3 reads TGTGCCATCAGTCGGACTAGCGGGGGGGCAGATACGCAGTATTTT. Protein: CAISRTSGGADTQYF.

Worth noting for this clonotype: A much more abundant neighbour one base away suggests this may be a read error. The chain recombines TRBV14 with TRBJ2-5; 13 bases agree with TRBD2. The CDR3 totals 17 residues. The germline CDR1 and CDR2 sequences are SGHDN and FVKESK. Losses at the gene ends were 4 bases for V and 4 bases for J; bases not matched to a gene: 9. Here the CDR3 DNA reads TGTGCCAGCAGCCTTAGGACTAGCGGGGGCTCCCGAGAGACCCAGTACTTC. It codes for CASSLRTSGGSRETQYF.

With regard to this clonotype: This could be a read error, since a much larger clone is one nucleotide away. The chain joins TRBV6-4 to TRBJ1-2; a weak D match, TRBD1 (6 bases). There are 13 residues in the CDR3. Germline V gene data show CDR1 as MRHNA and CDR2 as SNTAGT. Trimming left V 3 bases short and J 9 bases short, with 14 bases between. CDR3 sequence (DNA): TGTGCCAGCAGTGATGGGACACCCAACAGCTACACCTTC. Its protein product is CASSDGTPNSYTF.

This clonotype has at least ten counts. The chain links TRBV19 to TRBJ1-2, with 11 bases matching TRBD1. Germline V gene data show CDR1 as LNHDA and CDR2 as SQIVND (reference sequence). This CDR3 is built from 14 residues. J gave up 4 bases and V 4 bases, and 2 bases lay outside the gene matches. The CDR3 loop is CASSSGQGAYGYTF. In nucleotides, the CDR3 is TGTGCCAGTAGTAGCGGACAGGGGGCCTATGGCTACACCTTC.

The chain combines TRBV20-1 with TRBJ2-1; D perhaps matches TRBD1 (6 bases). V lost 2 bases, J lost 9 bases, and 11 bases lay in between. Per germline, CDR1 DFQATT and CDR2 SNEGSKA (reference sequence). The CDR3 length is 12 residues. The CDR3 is CSARRTEGEQFF. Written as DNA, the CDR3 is TGCAGTGCTAGAAGGACAGAAGGTGAGCAGTTCTTC.

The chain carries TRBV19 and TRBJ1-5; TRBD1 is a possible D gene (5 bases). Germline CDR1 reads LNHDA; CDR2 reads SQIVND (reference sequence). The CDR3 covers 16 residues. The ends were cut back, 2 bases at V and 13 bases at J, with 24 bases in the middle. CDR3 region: CASSIPNQGSGRGQHF. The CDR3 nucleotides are TGTGCCAGTAGTATACCGAACCAGGGTAGTGGTAGGGGTCAGCATTTT.

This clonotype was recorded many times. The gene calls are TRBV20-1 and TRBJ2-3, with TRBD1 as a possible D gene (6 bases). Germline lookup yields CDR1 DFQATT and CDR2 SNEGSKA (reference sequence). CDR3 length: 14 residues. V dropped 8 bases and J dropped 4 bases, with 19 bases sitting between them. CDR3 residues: CSTHRGTPPDTQYF. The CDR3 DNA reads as TGCAGTACGCATAGGGGGACACCGCCAGATACGCAGTATTTT.

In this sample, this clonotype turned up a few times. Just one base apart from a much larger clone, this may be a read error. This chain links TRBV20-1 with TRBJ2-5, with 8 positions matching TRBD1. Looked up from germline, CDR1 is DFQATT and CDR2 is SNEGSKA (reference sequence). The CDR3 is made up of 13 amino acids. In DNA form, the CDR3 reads TGCAGTGCCAACAGGGGGACCCAAGAGACCCAGCACTTC. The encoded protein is CSANRGTQETQHF.

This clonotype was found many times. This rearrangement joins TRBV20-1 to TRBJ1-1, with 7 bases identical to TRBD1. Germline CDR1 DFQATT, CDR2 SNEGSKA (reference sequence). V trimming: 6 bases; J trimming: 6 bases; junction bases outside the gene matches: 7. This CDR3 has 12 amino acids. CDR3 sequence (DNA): TGCAGTGCCCCTAACAGGGGTTCTGAAGCTTTCTTT. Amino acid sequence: CSAPNRGSEAFF.

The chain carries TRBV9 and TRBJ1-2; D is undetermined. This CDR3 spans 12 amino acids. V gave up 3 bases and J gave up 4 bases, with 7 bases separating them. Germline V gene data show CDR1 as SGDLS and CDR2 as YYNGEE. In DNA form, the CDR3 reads TGTGCCAGCAGCGCCAAGACCTATGGCTACACCTTC. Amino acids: CASSAKTYGYTF. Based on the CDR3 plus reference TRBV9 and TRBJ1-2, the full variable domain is DSGVTQTPKHLITATGQRVTLRCSPRSGDLSVYWYQQSLDQGLQFLIQYYNGEERAKGNILERFSAQQFPDLHSELNLSSLELGDSALYFCASSAKTYGYTFGSGTRLTVV.

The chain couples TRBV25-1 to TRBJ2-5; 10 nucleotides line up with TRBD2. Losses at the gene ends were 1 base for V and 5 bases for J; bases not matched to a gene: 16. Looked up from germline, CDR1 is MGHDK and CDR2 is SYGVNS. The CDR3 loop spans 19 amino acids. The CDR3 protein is CASSELGLAGGRVAETQYF. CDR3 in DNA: TGTGCCAGCAGTGAATTAGGGTTAGCGGGGGGTCGCGTCGCGGAGACCCAGTACTTC.

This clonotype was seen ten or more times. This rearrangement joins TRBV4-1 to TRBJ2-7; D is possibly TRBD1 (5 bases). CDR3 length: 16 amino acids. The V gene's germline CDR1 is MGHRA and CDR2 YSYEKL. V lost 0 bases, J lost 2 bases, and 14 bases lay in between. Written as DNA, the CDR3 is TGCGCCAGCAGCCAAGATAGACAGCGACGACCCTACGAGCAGTACTTC. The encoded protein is CASSQDRQRRPYEQYF.

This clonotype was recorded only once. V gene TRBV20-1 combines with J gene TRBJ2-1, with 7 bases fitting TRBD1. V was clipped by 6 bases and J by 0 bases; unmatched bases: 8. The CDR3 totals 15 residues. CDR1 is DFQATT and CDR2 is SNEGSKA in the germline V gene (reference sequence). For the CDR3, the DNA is TGCAGTGCGCAACAGGGGTATAGCTCCTACAATGAGCAGTTCTTC. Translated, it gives CSAQQGYSSYNEQFF.

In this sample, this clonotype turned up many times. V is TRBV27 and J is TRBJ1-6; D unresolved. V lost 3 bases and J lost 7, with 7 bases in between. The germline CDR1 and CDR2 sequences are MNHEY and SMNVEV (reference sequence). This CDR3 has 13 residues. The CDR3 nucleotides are TGTGCCAGCAGTTTCCTTGGAAATTCACCCCTCCACTTT. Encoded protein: CASSFLGNSPLHF.

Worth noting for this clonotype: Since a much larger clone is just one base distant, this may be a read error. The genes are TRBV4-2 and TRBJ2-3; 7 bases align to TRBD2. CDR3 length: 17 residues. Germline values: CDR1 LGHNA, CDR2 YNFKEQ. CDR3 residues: CASSQDVAGSSTDTQCF. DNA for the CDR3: TGTGCCAGCAGCCAAGATGTAGCGGGCTCTAGCACAGATACGCAGTGTTTT.

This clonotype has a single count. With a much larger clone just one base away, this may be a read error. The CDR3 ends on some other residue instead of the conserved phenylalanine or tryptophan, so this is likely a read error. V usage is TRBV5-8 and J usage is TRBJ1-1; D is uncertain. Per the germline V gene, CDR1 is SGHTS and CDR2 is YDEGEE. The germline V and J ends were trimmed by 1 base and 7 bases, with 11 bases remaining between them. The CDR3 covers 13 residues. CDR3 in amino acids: CASSLMGRDEAFL. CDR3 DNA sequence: TGTGCCAGCAGCTTGATGGGAAGGGATGAAGCTTTCCTT.

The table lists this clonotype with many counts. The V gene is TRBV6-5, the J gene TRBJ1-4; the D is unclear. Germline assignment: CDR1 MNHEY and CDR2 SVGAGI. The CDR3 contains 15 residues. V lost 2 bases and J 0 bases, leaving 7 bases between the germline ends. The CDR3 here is CASSYLAATNEKLFF. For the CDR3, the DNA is TGTGCCAGCAGTTACCTGGCAGCAACTAATGAAAAACTGTTTTTT.

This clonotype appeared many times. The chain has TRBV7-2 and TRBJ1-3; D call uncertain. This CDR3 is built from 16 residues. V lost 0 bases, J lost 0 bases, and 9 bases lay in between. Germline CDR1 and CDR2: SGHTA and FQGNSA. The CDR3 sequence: CASSLASGFSGNTIYF. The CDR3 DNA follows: TGTGCCAGCAGCTTAGCGTCGGGCTTCTCTGGAAACACCATATATTTT.

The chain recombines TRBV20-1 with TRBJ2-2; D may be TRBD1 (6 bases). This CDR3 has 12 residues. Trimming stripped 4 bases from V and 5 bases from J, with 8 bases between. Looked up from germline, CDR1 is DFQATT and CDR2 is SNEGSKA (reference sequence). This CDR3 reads CSATTGTGELFF. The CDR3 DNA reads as TGCAGTGCTACCACAGGGACCGGGGAGCTGTTTTTT.

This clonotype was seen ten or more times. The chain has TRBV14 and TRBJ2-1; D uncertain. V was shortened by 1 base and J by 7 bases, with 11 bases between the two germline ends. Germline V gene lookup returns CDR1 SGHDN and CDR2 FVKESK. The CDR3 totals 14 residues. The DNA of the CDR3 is TGTGCCAGCAGCCAAGTAGTCCTAGGAAATGAGCAGTTCTTC. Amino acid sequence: CASSQVVLGNEQFF. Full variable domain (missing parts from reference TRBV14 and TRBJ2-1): EAGVTQFPSHSVIEKGQTVTLRCDPISGHDNLYWYRRVMGKEIKFLLHFVKESKQDESGMPNNRFLAERTGGTYSTLKVQPAELEDSGVYFCASSQVVLGNEQFFGPGTRLTVL.

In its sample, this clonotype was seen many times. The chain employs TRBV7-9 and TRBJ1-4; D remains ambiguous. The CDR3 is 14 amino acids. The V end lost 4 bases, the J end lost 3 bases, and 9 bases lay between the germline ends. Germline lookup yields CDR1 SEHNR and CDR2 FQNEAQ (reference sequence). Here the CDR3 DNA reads TGTGCCAGCAGCTCTCCCCGGCCTAATGAAAAACTGTTTTTT. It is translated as CASSSPRPNEKLFF. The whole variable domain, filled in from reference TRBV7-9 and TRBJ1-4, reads DTGVSQNPRHKITKRGQNVTFRCDPISEHNRLYWYRQTLGQGPEFLTYFQNEAQLEKSRLLSDRFSAERPKGSFSTLEIQRTEQGDSAMYLCASSSPRPNEKLFFGSGTQLSVL.

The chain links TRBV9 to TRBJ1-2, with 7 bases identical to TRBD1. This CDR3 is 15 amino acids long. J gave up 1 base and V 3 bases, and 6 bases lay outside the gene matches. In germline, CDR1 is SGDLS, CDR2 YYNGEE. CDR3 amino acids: CASSAGDSYNYGYTF. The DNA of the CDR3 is TGTGCCAGCAGCGCCGGGGACAGCTATAACTATGGCTACACCTTC.

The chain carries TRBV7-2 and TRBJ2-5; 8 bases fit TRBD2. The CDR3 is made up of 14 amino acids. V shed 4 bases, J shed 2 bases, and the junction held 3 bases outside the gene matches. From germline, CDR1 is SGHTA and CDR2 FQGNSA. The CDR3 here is CASSSGTRQETQYF. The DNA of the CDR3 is TGTGCCAGCAGCTCCGGGACTAGGCAAGAGACCCAGTACTTC.